This T cell receptor (beta chain) was observed in a study of T cell responses to AZD1222 COVID-19 vaccine. The J segment lost 4 bases and the V segment lost 2 bases, leaving 4 bases of the junction unmatched. In germline, CDR1 is SGDLS, CDR2 YYNGEE. The CDR3 consists of 15 residues. This clone was counted only a few times. Its antigen is still unknown. Other nucleotide sequences from this sample produce the same CDR3. Method: immunoSEQ multiplex PCR; TCRdb's copy keeps in-frame clones and lacks some. The sample yields 150,000 to 200,000 clones, 70% to 90% seen once. Doses given second, at about 4 or about 12 weeks, were pooled. Findings and caveats of the study: Unmutated variant regions are reportedly the target of nearly half of TCRs that are spike-specific. Seropositive status at baseline applied to only five or six AZD1222 recipients. Donors, mostly white British, included more females; clonal diversity was possibly underestimated.

The sample consisted of peripheral blood, taken 28 days after the second AZD1222 dose. The gene calls are TRBV9 and TRBJ2-1; TRBD2 matches at 9 bases. The sequence was obtained from an adult who received the AZD1222 COVID-19 vaccine. CDR3 in DNA: TGTGCCAGCAGCGTCACTAGCGGGTTATACAATGAGCAGTTCTTC. Translated, it gives CASSVTSGLYNEQFF.